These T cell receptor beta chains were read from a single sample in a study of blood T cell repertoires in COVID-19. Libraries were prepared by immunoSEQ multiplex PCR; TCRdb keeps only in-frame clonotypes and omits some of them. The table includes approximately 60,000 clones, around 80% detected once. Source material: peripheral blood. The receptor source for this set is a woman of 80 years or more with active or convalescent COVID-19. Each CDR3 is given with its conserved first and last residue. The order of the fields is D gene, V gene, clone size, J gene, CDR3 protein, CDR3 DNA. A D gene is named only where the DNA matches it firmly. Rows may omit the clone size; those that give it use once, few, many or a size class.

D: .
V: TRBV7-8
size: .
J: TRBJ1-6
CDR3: CASSPELGQDSPLHF
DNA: TGTGCCAGCAGCCCCGAATTGGGCCAGGATTCACCCCTCCACTTT

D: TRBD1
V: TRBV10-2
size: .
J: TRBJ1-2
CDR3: CASSERTGSYGYTF
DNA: TGCGCCAGCAGTGAGAGGACAGGGAGCTATGGCTACACCTTC

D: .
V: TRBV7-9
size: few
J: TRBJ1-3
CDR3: CASSLRTTRSLYF
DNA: TGTGCCAGCAGCTTACGAACAACGAGGTCCCTATATTTT

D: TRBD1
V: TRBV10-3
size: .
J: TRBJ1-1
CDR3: CAISATGVNTEAFF
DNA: TGTGCCATCAGCGCAACAGGGGTGAACACTGAAGCTTTCTTT

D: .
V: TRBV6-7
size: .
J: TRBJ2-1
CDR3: CASSSVRDEQFF
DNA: TGTGCCAGCAGTTCCGTCCGGGATGAGCAGTTCTTC

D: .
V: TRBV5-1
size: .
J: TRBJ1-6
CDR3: CASSLDGHGNSPLHF
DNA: TGCGCCAGCAGCTTGGATGGACACGGGAATTCACCCCTCCACTTT

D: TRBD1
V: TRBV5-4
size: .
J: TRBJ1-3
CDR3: CASSGGQGYSGNTIYF
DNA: TGTGCCAGCAGCGGGGGACAGGGATACTCTGGAAACACCATATATTTT

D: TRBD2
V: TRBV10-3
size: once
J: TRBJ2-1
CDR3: CAISAGLDNEQFF
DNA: TGTGCCATCAGTGCCGGACTAGACAATGAGCAGTTCTTC

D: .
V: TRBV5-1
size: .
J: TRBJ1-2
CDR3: CASSPYSGIVSNYGYTF
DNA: TGCGCCAGCAGCCCATACTCAGGGATTGTATCTAACTATGGCTACACCTTC

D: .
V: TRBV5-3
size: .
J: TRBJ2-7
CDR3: CARSSGVPTYEQYF
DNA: TGTGCCAGAAGTTCAGGGGTCCCAACCTACGAGCAGTACTTC

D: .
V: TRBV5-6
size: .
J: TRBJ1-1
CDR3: CASSLEGFGVVTEAFF
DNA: TGTGCCAGCAGCTTGGAAGGTTTCGGGGTTGTTACTGAAGCTTTCTTT

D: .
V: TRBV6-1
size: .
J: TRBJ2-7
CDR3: CASSEVGRGYGEQYF
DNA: TGTGCCAGCAGTGAAGTTGGCAGGGGATATGGGGAGCAGTACTTC

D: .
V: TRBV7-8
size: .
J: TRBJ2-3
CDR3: CASSLVTGGGTDTQYF
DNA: TGTGCCAGCAGCTTAGTTACGGGGGGCGGCACAGATACGCAGTATTTT

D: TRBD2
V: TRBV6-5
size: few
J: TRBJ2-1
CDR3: CASRSLAGGGNEQFF
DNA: TGTGCCAGCAGATCACTAGCGGGAGGTGGTAATGAGCAGTTCTTC

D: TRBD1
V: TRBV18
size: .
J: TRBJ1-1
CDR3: CASSPKTGGNTEAFF
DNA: TGTGCCAGCTCACCGAAAACAGGGGGCAACACTGAAGCTTTCTTT

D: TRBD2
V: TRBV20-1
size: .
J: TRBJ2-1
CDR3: CSASSSGTSTNNEQFF
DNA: TGCAGTGCTAGTTCTTCTGGGACTAGCACAAACAATGAGCAGTTCTTC

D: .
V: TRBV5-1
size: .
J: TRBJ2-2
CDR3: CATMWGGGDTGELFF
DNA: TGCGCCACCATGTGGGGCGGGGGCGACACCGGGGAGCTGTTTTTT

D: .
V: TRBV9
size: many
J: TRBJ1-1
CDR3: CASSPPRGVNTEAFF
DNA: TGTGCCAGCAGCCCCCCCCGGGGGGTGAACACTGAAGCTTTCTTT

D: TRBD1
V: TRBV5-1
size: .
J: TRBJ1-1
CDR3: CASSWGQGHEAFF
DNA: TGCGCCAGCAGCTGGGGACAGGGTCATGAAGCTTTCTTT

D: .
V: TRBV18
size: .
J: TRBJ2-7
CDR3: CASSPSREDEQYF
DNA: TGTGCCAGCTCACCAAGCAGGGAAGACGAGCAGTACTTC

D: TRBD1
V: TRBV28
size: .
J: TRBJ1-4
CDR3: CASSTGGEKLFF
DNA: TGTGCCAGCAGTACAGGGGGTGAAAAACTGTTTTTT

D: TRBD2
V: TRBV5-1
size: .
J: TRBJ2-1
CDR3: CASSFGLAGGNEQFF
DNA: TGCGCCAGCAGCTTTGGACTAGCGGGGGGGAATGAGCAGTTCTTC

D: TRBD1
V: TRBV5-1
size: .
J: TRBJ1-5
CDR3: CASSLGGQGLGNQPQHF
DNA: TGCGCCAGCAGCTTGGGAGGACAGGGGTTGGGCAATCAGCCCCAGCATTTT

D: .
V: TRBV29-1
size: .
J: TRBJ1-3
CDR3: CSVDPQGAGNTIYF
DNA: TGCAGCGTTGACCCCCAAGGAGCTGGAAACACCATATATTTT

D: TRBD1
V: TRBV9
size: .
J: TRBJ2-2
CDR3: CASSVSLGQGTTGELFF
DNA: TGTGCCAGCAGCGTAAGTTTGGGACAGGGGACCACCGGGGAGCTGTTTTTT

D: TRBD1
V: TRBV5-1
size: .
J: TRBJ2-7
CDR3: CASSYTGTGDVEQYF
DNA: TGCGCCAGCAGTTATACCGGGACAGGGGACGTCGAGCAGTACTTC

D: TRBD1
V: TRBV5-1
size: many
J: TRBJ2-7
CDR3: CASSLTGFSYEQYF
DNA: TGCGCCAGCAGCCTGACAGGGTTCTCCTACGAGCAGTACTTC